This T cell receptor (beta chain) stems from a study of T cells after yellow fever vaccination. On this clonotype itself: Its antigen is undetermined.

The study's findings and limits: The study found a weaker secondary response that peaked faster, day 5 versus 15. Researchers noted that a small share of clonotypes showed up in both CD4 and CD8 compartments. Detected again after the booster were most primary-vaccination clones, at 96% CD4 and approximately 87% CD8.

A universal primer site and UMIs were added as TCR cDNA was made by 5'RACE template switching. TCRdb reprocessed the 5' RACE reads via MiXCR and lists one record per CDR3 protein. The data contain 450,000 to 650,000 distinct CDR3 sequences, about 13% of them singletons. V was trimmed by 0 bases and J by 0 bases, leaving 11 bases between them. The CDR3 spans 16 residues. Germline V lookup: CDR1 LGHNA, CDR2 YSLEER. The sequencing here drew on PBMCs, taken on the day of the yellow fever booster vaccination. This receptor was obtained from a young man who received the YFV17D yellow fever vaccine. The rearrangement uses TRBV4-3 and TRBJ1-2, with D tentatively TRBD1 (5 bases). The CDR3 here is CASSQDREGANYGYTF. For the CDR3, the DNA is TGCGCCAGCAGCCAAGACCGAGAAGGGGCTAACTATGGCTACACCTTC.